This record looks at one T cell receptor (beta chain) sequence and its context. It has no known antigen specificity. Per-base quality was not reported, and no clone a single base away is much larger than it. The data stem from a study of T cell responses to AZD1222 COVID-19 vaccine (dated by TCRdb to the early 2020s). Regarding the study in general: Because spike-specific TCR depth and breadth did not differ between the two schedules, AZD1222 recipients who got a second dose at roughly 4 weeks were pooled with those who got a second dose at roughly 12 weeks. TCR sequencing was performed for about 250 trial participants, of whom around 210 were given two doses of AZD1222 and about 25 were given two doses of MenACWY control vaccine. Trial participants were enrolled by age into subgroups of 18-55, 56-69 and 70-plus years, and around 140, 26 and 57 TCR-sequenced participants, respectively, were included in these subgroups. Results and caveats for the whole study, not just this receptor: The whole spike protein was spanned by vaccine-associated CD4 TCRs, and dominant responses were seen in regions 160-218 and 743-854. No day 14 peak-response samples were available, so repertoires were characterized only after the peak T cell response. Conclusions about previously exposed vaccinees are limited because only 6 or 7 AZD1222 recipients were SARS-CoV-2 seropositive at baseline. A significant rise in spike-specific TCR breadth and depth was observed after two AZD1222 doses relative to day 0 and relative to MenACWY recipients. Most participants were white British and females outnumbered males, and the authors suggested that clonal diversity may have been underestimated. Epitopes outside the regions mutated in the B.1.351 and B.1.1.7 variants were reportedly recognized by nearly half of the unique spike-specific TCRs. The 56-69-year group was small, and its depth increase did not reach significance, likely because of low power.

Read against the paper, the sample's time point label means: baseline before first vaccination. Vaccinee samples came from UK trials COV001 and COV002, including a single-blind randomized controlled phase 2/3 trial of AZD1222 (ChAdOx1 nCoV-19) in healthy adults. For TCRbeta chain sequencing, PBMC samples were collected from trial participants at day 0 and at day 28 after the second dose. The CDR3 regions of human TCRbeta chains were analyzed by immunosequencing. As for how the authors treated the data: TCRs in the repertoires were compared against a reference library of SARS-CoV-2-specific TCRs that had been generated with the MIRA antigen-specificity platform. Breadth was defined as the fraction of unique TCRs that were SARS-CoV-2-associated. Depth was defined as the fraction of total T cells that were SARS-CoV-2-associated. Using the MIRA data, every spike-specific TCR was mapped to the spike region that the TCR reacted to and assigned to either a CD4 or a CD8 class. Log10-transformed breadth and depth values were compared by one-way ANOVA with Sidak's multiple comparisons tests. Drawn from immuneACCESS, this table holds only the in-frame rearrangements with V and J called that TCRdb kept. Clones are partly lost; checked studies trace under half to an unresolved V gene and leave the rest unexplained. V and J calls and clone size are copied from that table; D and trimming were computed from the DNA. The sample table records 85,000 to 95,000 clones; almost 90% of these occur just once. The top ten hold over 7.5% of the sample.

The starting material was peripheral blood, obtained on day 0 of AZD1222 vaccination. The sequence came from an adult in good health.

The nucleotides read TGTGCCAGCAGCAGGGGACAGTCCCCTGGAAACACCATATATTTT. Translated, it reads CASSRGQSPGNTIYF. Recombination linked TRBV6-5 to TRBJ1-3; TRBD1 matches 7 bases in the middle. From a lookup of the germline V gene, CDR1 and CDR2 are MNHEY and SVGAGI. CDR3 length: 15 amino acids, cysteine to phenylalanine. Kept here is only the CDR3 DNA, which spans 45 bases and is read in frame from base 1. V trim: 6 bases; J trim: 2 bases; unmatched bases: 7.